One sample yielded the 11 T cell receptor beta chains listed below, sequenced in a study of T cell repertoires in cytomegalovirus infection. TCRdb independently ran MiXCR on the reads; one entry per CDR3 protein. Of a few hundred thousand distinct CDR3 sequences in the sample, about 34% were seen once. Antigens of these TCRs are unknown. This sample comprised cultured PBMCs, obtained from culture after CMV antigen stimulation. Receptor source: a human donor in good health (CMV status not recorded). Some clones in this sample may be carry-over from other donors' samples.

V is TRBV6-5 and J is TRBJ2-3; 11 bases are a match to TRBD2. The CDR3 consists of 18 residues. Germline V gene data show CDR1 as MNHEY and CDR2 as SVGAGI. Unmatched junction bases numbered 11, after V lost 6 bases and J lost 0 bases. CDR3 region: CASSKGTSGTRSTDTQYF. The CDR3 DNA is TGTGCCAGCAGCAAGGGGACTAGCGGAACTAGAAGCACAGATACGCAGTATTTT.

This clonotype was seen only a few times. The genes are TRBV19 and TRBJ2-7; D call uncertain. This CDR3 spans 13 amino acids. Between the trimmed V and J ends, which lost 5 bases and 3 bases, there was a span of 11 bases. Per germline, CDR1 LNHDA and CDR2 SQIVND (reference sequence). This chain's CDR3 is CASSAGIFYEQYF. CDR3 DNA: TGTGCCAGTAGTGCTGGGATTTTCTACGAGCAGTACTTC.

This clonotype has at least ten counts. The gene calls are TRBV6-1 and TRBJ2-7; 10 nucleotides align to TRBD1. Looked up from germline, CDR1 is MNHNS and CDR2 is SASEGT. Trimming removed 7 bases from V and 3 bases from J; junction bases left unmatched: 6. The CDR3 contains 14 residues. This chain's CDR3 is CASNRDRGRYEQYV. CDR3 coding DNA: TGTGCCAGCAACCGGGACAGGGGACGCTACGAGCAGTACGTC.

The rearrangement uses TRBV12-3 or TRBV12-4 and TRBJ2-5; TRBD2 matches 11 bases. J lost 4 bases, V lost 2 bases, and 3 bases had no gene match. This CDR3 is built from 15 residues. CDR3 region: CASSLTSGGIETQYF. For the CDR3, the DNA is TGTGCCAGCAGTTTAACTAGCGGGGGCATAGAGACCCAGTACTTC.

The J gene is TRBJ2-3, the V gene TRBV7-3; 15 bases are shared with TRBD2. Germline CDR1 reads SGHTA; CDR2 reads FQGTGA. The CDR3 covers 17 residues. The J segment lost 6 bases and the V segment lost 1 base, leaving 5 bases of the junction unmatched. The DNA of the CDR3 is TGTGCCAGCAGCTTAAGGGGGACTAGCGGGAGGACCGATACGCAGTATTTT. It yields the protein CASSLRGTSGRTDTQYF.

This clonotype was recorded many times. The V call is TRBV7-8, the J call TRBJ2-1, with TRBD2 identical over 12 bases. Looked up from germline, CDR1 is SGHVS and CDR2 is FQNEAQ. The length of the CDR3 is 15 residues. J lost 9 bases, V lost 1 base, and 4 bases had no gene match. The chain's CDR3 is CASSLVTSGSVEQFF. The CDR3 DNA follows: TGTGCCAGCAGCTTAGTGACTAGCGGGAGTGTTGAGCAGTTCTTC.

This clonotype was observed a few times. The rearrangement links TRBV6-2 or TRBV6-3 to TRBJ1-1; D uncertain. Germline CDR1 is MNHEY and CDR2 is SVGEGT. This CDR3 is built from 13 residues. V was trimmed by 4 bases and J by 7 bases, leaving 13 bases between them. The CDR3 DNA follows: TGTGCCAGCAGTTCCCTGGGCGTTATTGAAGCTTTCTTT. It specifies CASSSLGVIEAFF.

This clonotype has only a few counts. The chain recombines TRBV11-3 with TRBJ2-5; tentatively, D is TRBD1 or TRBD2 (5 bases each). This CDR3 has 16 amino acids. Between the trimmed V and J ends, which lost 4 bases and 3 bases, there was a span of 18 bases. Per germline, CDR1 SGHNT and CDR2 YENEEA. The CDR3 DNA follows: TGTGCCAGCAGCTCAAGAAAGGGACCACAGGAAGAGACCCAGTACTTC. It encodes CASSSRKGPQEETQYF.

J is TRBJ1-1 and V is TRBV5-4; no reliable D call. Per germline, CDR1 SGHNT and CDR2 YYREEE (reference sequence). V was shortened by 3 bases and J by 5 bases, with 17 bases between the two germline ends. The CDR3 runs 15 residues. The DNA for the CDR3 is TGTGCCAGCAGCTCTCCCGGGATTCAAGGTACTGAAGCTTTCTTT. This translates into CASSSPGIQGTEAFF.

The chain's CDR3 is CASSGYPGRNQPQHF. For the CDR3, the DNA is TGTGCCAGCAGCGGCTACCCCGGGCGAAATCAGCCCCAGCATTTT. J is TRBJ1-5 and V is TRBV12-3 or TRBV12-4; D remains unclear. This CDR3 contains 15 residues. V was cut by 6 bases and J by 4 bases, with 16 bases left in between.

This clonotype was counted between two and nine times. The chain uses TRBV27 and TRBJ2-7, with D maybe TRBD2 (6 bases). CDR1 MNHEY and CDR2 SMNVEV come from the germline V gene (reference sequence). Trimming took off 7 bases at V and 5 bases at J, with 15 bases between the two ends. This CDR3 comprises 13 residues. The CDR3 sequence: CASNSPGSNEQYV. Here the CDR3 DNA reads TGTGCCAGCAACTCTCCCGGGAGTAACGAGCAGTACGTC.